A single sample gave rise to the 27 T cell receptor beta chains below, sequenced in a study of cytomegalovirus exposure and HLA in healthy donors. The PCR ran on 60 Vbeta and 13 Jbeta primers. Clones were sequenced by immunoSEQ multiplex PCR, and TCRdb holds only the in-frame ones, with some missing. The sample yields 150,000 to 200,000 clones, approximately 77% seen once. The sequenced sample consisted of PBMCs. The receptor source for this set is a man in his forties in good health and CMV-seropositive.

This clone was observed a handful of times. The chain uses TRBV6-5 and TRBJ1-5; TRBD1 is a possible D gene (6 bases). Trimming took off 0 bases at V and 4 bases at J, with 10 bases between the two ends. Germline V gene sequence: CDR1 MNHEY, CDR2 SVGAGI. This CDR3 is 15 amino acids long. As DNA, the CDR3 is TGTGCCAGCAGTTACTCTTATCAGGGGAATCAGCCCCAGCATTTT. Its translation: CASSYSYQGNQPQHF.

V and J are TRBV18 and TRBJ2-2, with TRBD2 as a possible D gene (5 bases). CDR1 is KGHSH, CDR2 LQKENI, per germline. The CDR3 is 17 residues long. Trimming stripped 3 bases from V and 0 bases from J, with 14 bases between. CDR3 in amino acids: CASSPSELPSNTGELFF. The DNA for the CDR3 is TGTGCCAGCTCACCTAGCGAACTCCCCTCGAACACCGGGGAGCTGTTTTTT.

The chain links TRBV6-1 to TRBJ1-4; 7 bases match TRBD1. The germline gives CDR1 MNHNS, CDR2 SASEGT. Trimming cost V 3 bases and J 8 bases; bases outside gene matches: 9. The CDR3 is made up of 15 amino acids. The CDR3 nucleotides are TGTGCCAGCAGTGAGGTTATAGGGGGCCGGGAAAAACTGTTTTTT. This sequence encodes CASSEVIGGREKLFF.

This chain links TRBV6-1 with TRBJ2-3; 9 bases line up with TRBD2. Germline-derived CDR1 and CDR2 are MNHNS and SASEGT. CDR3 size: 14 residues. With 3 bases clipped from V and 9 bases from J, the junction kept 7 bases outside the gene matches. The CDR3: CASSDGLAGLTQYF. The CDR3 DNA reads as TGTGCCAGCAGTGACGGGCTAGCGGGATTGACGCAGTATTTT.

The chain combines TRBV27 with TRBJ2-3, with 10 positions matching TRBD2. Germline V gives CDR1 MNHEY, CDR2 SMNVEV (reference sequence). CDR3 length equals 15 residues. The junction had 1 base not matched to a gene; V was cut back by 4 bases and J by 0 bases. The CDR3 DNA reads TGTGCCAGCAGTTGGGGACTAGCGAGCACAGATACGCAGTATTTT. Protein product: CASSWGLASTDTQYF.

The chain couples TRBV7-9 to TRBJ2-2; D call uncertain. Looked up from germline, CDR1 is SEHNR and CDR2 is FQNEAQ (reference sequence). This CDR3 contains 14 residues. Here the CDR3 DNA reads TGTTCCTTCCCACTCTACTTTTCCACCGGGGAGCTGTTTTTT. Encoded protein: CSFPLYFSTGELFF.

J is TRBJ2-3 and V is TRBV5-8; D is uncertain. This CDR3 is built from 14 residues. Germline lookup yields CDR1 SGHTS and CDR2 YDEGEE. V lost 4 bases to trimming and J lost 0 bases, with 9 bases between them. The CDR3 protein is CASSPIGSTDTQYF. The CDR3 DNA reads TGTGCCAGCAGCCCCATCGGGAGCACAGATACGCAGTATTTT.

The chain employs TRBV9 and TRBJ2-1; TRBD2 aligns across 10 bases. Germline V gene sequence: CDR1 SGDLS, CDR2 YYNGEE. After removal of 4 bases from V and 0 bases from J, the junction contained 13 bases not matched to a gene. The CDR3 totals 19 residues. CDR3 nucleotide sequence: TGTGCCAGCAGCCCGAGCCGTCTAGCGGGGGAGAGCTCCTACAATGAGCAGTTCTTC. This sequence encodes CASSPSRLAGESSYNEQFF.

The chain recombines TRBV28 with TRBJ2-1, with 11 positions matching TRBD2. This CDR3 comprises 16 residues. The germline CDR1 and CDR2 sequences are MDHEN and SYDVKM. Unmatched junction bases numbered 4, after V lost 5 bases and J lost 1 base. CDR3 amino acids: CASSKGTSGSYNEQFF. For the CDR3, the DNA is TGTGCCAGCAGTAAAGGGACTAGCGGATCCTACAATGAGCAGTTCTTC.

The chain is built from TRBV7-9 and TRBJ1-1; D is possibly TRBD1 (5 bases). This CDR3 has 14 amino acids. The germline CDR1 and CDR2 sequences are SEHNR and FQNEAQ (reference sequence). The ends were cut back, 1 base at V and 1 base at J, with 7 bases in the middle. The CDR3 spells CASSLGRENTEAFF. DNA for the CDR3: TGTGCCAGCAGCTTAGGCAGGGAGAACACTGAAGCTTTCTTT.

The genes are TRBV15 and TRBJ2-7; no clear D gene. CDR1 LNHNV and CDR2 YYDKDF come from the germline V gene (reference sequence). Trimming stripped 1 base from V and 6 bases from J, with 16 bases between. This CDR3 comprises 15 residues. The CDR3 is CATSRVRTPEAEQYF. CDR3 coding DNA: TGTGCCACCAGCAGAGTCCGAACCCCCGAGGCCGAGCAGTACTTC.

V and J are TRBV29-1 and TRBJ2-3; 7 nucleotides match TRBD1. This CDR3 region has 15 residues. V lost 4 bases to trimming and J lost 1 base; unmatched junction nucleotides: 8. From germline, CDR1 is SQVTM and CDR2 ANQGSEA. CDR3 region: CSVGWTGRGTDTQYF. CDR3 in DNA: TGCAGCGTTGGCTGGACAGGTCGCGGCACAGATACGCAGTATTTT.

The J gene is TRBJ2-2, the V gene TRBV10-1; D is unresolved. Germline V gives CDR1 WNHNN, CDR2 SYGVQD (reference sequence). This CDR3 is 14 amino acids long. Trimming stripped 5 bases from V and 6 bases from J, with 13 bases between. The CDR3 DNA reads TGCGCCAGCAGTACAAACCGAGGCCCCGGGGAGCTGTTTTTT. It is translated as CASSTNRGPGELFF.

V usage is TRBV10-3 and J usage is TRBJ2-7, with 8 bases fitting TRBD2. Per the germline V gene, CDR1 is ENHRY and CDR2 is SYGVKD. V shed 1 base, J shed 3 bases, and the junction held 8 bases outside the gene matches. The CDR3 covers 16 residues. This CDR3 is CAISEWLAGGDYEQYF. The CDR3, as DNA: TGTGCCATCAGTGAGTGGCTAGCGGGCGGGGACTACGAGCAGTACTTC.

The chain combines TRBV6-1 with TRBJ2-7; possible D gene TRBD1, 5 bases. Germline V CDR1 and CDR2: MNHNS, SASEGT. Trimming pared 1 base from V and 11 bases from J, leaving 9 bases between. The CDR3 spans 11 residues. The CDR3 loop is CASSEDLGEYF. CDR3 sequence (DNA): TGTGCCAGCAGTGAAGATCTAGGGGAGTACTTC.

CDR3 residues: CASSWGTRRQETQYF. The CDR3, as DNA: TGCGCCAGCAGCTGGGGGACAAGAAGACAAGAGACCCAGTACTTC. This sequence joins TRBV5-1 and TRBJ2-5; a possible D gene is TRBD1 (6 bases). This CDR3 region has 15 residues. Deletions cut 3 bases from V and 2 bases from J, with 14 bases between. Germline CDR1 reads SGHRS; CDR2 reads YFSETQ.

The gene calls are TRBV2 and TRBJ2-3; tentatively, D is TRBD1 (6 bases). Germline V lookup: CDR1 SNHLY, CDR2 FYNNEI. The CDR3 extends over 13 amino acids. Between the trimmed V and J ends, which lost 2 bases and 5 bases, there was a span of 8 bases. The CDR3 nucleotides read TGTGCCAGCAGTGAATCAGGGGTAGATACGCAGTATTTT. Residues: CASSESGVDTQYF.

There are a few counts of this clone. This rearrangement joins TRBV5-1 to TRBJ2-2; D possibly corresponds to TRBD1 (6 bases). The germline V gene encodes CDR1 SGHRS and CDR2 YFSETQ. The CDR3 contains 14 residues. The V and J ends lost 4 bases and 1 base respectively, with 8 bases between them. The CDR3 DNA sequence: TGCGCCAGCAGCCCGACAGGGAACACCGGGGAGCTGTTTTTT. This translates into CASSPTGNTGELFF.

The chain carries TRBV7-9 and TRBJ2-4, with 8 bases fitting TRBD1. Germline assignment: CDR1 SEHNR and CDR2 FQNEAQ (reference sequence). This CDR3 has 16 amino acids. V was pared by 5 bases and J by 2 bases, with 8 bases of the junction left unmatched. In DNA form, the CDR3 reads TGTGCCAGCAGCGGACAGGGATTGCTATCCAAAAACATTCAGTACTTC. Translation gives CASSGQGLLSKNIQYF.

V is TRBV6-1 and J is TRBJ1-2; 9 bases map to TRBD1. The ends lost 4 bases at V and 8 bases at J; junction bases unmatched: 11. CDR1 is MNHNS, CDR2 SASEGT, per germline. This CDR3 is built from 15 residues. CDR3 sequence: CASSGGTGIHLGYTF. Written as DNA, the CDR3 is TGTGCCAGCAGTGGGGGGACAGGGATACATCTCGGCTACACCTTC.

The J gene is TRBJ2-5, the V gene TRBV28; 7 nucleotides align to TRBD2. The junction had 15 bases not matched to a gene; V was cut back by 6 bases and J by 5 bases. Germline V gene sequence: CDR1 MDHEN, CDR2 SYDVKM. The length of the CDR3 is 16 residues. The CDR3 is CASRVSVVGGRETQYF. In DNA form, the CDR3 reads TGTGCCAGCAGAGTTTCGGTAGTCGGGGGGAGGGAGACCCAGTACTTC.

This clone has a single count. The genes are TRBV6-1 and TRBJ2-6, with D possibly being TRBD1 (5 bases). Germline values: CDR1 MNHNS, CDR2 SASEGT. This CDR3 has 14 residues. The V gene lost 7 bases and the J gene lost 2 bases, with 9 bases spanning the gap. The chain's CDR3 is CASTQGTGANVLTF. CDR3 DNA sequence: TGTGCCAGCACCCAGGGAACTGGGGCCAACGTCCTGACTTTC.

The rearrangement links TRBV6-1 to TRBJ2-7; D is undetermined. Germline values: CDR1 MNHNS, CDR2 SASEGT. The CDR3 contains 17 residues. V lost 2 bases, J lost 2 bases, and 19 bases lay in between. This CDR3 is CASSEPSYRDWPYEQYF. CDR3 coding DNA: TGTGCCAGCAGTGAACCGTCCTACCGTGACTGGCCCTACGAGCAGTACTTC.

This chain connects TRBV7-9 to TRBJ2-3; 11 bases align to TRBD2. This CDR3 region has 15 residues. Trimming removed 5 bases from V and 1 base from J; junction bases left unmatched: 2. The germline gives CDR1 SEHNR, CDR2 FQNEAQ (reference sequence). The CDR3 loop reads CASSRTSGRTDTQYF. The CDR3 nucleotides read TGTGCCAGCAGCCGGACTAGCGGGCGCACAGATACGCAGTATTTT.

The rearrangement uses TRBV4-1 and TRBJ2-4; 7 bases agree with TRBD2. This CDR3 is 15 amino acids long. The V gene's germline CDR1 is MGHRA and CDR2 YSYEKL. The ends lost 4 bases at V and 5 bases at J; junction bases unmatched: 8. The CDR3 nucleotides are TGCGCCAGCAGCCCCCCGGGGGGATGGGAAAACATTCAGTACTTC. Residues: CASSPPGGWENIQYF.

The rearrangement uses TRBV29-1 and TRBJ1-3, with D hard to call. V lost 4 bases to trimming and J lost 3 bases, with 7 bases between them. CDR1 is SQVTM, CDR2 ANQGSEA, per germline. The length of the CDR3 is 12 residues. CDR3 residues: CSVGGIGNTIYF. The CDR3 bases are TGCAGCGTTGGAGGGATTGGAAACACCATATATTTT.

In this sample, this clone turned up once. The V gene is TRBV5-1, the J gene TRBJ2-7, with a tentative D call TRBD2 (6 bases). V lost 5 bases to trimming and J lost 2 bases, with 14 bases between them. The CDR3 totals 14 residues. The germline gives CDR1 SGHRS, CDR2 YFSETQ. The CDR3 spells CASRKLRGPYEQYF. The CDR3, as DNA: TGCGCCAGCAGGAAGTTGCGGGGCCCCTACGAGCAGTACTTC. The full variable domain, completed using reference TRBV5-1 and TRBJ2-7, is KAGVTQTPRYLIKTRGQQVTLSCSPISGHRSVSWYQQTPGQGLQFLFEYFSETQRNKGNFPGRFSGRQFSNSRSEMNVSTLELGDSALYLCASRKLRGPYEQYFGPGTRLTVT.